Shown below are 22 T cell receptor beta chains from a single sample sequenced in a study of blood T cell repertoires in COVID-19. Libraries were prepared by immunoSEQ multiplex PCR; TCRdb keeps only in-frame clonotypes and omits some of them. The table records approximately 450,000 clones, approximately 90% of them present only once. The source material was PBMCs or T cells enriched from blood (not recorded which). Source of these receptors: a man aged 25 to 45 who had recovered from COVID-19.

The V and J genes are TRBV27 and TRBJ1-2, with 7 bases identical to TRBD1. Unmatched junction bases numbered 8, after V lost 5 bases and J lost 5 bases. CDR1 is MNHEY and CDR2 is SMNVEV in the germline V gene (reference sequence). This CDR3 region has 14 residues. CDR3 in DNA: TGTGCCAGCAGTACCCGGGACAGAGCTTATGGCTACACCTTC. Translation gives CASSTRDRAYGYTF.

On this clone: This same CDR3 is encoded by further DNA sequences in the sample. The chain carries TRBV3-1 (or the pseudogene TRBV3-2) and TRBJ1-5; 7 bases align to TRBD1. The CDR3 sequence is 15 residues long. CDR1 and CDR2 from the germline V gene are LGHDT and YNNKEL (reference sequence). Trimming at V came to 0 bases and at J to 4 bases, leaving 3 bases not matched to a gene. CDR3 in amino acids: CASSQDTTGNQPQHF. The DNA of the CDR3 is TGTGCCAGCAGCCAAGATACGACAGGGAATCAGCCCCAGCATTTT.

This chain uses TRBV12-5 with TRBJ1-5; the D is unclear. CDR1 is LGHNT and CDR2 is FRNRAP in the germline V gene. The V and J ends lost 9 bases and 1 base respectively, with 10 bases between them. CDR3 length: 13 residues. CDR3 nucleotides: TGTGCTAGCGGTGTCGCGAGCAATCAGCCCCAGCATTTT. This sequence encodes CASGVASNQPQHF.

The chain uses TRBV28 and TRBJ1-2; D uncertain. CDR1 MDHEN and CDR2 SYDVKM come from the germline V gene. CDR3 length equals 11 residues. The ends were cut back, 3 bases at V and 7 bases at J, with 6 bases in the middle. CDR3 in amino acids: CASSFLGGYTF. The CDR3 DNA reads as TGTGCCAGCAGTTTCCTAGGTGGCTACACCTTC.

The chain employs TRBV25-1 and TRBJ2-1, with D perhaps TRBD2 (6 bases). This CDR3 comprises 16 residues. Germline lookup yields CDR1 MGHDK and CDR2 SYGVNS. Trimming shortened V by 1 base and J by 6 bases, and 16 bases separated the two germline ends. The CDR3 is CASSESWRGLRNEQFF. The DNA for the CDR3 is TGTGCCAGCAGTGAATCGTGGAGGGGCCTACGCAATGAGCAGTTCTTC.

The V gene is TRBV6-5, the J gene TRBJ2-5; TRBD1 agrees at 7 bases. CDR3 length: 15 amino acids. Germline CDR1 and CDR2: MNHEY and SVGAGI. J lost 5 bases, V lost 5 bases, and 11 bases had no gene match. CDR3 sequence reads: CASSPQGPLGETQYF. CDR3 bases: TGTGCCAGCAGTCCACAGGGGCCACTTGGGGAGACCCAGTACTTC.

There are a few counts of this clone. J is TRBJ2-7 and V is TRBV3-1 (or the pseudogene TRBV3-2); a weak D match, TRBD2 (5 bases). The CDR3 consists of 17 residues. Germline V gene lookup returns CDR1 LGHDT and CDR2 YNNKEL (reference sequence). Trimming left V 2 bases short and J 0 bases short, with 17 bases between. DNA for the CDR3: TGTGCCAGCAGCCAAATTATTGTGAGCGGAGGCTCCTACGAGCAGTACTTC. Its protein is CASSQIIVSGGSYEQYF.

For the CDR3, the DNA is TGTGCCAGCAGGTCGGGACAGCACACTGAAGCTTTCTTT. Protein: CASRSGQHTEAFF. The chain links TRBV6-5 to TRBJ1-1; 7 nucleotides agree with TRBD1. The length of the CDR3 is 13 residues. J was trimmed by 3 bases and V by 6 bases; bases with no gene match: 4. Germline values: CDR1 MNHEY, CDR2 SVGAGI.

The V call is TRBV18, the J call TRBJ2-1, with D maybe TRBD1 (5 bases). Germline-derived CDR1 and CDR2 are KGHSH and LQKENI. The CDR3 is made up of 12 amino acids. V was clipped by 1 base and J by 10 bases, with 8 bases between them. This CDR3 is CASSPRDSEQFF. CDR3 bases: TGTGCCAGCTCACCACGAGACAGCGAGCAGTTCTTC.

The rearrangement uses TRBV28 and TRBJ1-1; 7 nucleotides align to TRBD1. Germline V gene data show CDR1 as MDHEN and CDR2 as SYDVKM. V gave up 8 bases and J gave up 4 bases; unmatched junction bases: 22. The CDR3 is made up of 18 amino acids. CDR3 residues: CASLGRRHHPTGVTEAFF. The CDR3 DNA sequence: TGTGCCAGCCTCGGACGTCGCCATCACCCTACAGGGGTCACTGAAGCTTTCTTT.

The gene calls are TRBV5-6 and TRBJ2-7; D possibly corresponds to TRBD1 (6 bases). CDR3 length: 13 amino acids. V gave up 3 bases and J gave up 2 bases, with 9 bases separating them. Per the germline V gene, CDR1 is SGHDT and CDR2 is YYEEEE. CDR3 DNA: TGTGCCAGCAGCTACAGGGCCGCCTACGAGCAGTACTTC. It encodes CASSYRAAYEQYF.

The gene calls are TRBV2 and TRBJ1-1, with 7 nucleotides matching TRBD1. The CDR3 consists of 16 residues. Germline CDR1 reads SNHLY; CDR2 reads FYNNEI. The junction had 14 bases not matched to a gene; V was cut back by 10 bases and J by 0 bases. Here the CDR3 reads CAKAGQTKNLNTEAFF. The CDR3 DNA reads as TGTGCCAAGGCGGGACAGACAAAAAACCTGAACACTGAAGCTTTCTTT.

In the case of this clone: Distinct nucleotide sequences in the sample also encode this CDR3. V is TRBV18 and J is TRBJ1-6, with D possibly TRBD1 on 5 matching bases. There are 13 residues in the CDR3. V was clipped by 3 bases and J by 7 bases, with 7 bases between them. Germline V lookup: CDR1 KGHSH, CDR2 LQKENI. Written as DNA, the CDR3 is TGTGCCAGCTCACCTGGGGGGAATTCACCCCTCCACTTT. This gives the protein CASSPGGNSPLHF.

Comment on this clone: Different DNA sequences within this sample yield the same CDR3. The chain joins TRBV3-1 (or the pseudogene TRBV3-2) to TRBJ1-1; D is undetermined. The germline V gene has CDR1 LGHDT and CDR2 YNNKEL (reference sequence). V was cut by 4 bases and J by 0 bases, with 9 bases left in between. CDR3 length: 14 amino acids. The chain's CDR3 is CASSPTGMNTEAFF. The DNA of the CDR3 is TGTGCCAGCAGCCCGACGGGGATGAACACTGAAGCTTTCTTT.

The chain carries TRBV29-1 and TRBJ2-4; possibly TRBD1 for D (6 bases). Trimming left V 5 bases short and J 3 bases short, with 11 bases between. CDR3 length: 13 amino acids. Germline V lookup: CDR1 SQVTM, CDR2 ANQGSEA. The chain's CDR3 is CSVQGFGKNIQYF. The CDR3 DNA is TGCAGCGTTCAGGGGTTCGGCAAAAACATTCAGTACTTC.

The chain has TRBV19 and TRBJ2-7; 11 bases agree with TRBD1. This CDR3 is 15 amino acids long. V lost 5 bases to trimming and J lost 4 bases; unmatched junction nucleotides: 7. The V gene's germline CDR1 is LNHDA and CDR2 SQIVND (reference sequence). Written as DNA, the CDR3 is TGTGCCAGTAGTTCACTAGGACAGGGGGCTTACGAGCAGTACTTC. The encoded protein is CASSSLGQGAYEQYF. Full variable domain (outside the CDR3, taken from reference TRBV19 and TRBJ2-7): DGGITQSPKYLFRKEGQNVTLSCEQNLNHDAMYWYRQDPGQGLRLIYYSQIVNDFQKGDIAEGYSVSREKKESFPLTVTSAQKNPTAFYLCASSSLGQGAYEQYFGPGTRLTVT.

This clone occurred a few times. The J gene is TRBJ2-1, the V gene TRBV3-1 (or the pseudogene TRBV3-2); 7 positions match TRBD1. The CDR3 consists of 16 residues. The germline CDR1 and CDR2 sequences are LGHDT and YNNKEL (reference sequence). V shed 6 bases and J 5 bases; nucleotides not matched to a gene: 13. CDR3 loop: CASRDGDRASHNEQFF. CDR3 bases: TGTGCCAGCAGGGACGGAGACAGGGCGTCCCACAATGAGCAGTTCTTC.

This clone has just one count. This chain uses TRBV27 with TRBJ2-3; D possibly corresponds to TRBD1 (6 bases). The CDR3 has 11 amino acids. The germline V gene has CDR1 MNHEY and CDR2 SMNVEV (reference sequence). The V end lost 7 bases, the J end lost 8 bases, and 10 bases lay between the germline ends. CDR3 amino acids: CASTQGGTQYF. As DNA, the CDR3 is TGTGCCAGCACCCAAGGGGGTACGCAGTATTTT.

The V call is TRBV4-1, the J call TRBJ2-1; possibly TRBD2 for D (6 bases). The CDR3 totals 15 residues. Germline values: CDR1 MGHRA, CDR2 YSYEKL. V lost 2 bases and J lost 6, with 14 bases in between. The CDR3 is CASSQTGLSVNEQFF. In DNA, the CDR3 is TGCGCCAGCAGCCAAACGGGACTGAGCGTCAATGAGCAGTTCTTC.

The count of this clone is one. The chain is built from TRBV10-2 and TRBJ1-1; TRBD1 might be the D (5 bases). Germline V gene sequence: CDR1 WSHSY, CDR2 SAAADI. Trimming took 4 bases from V and 0 from J, leaving 9 bases between them. The CDR3 sequence is 14 residues long. In DNA form, the CDR3 reads TGCGCCAGCAGTGCGGGACTGGTGAACACTGAAGCTTTCTTT. Translated: CASSAGLVNTEAFF.

This rearrangement joins TRBV29-1 to TRBJ1-1, with TRBD1 matching over 10 bases. From germline, CDR1 is SQVTM and CDR2 ANQGSEA. V was pared by 5 bases and J by 2 bases, with 5 bases of the junction left unmatched. The CDR3 extends over 14 amino acids. CDR3 sequence (DNA): TGCAGCGTTTACCGACAGGGGGCTAACACTGAAGCTTTCTTT. This sequence encodes CSVYRQGANTEAFF.

This chain links TRBV29-1 with TRBJ1-1, with unresolved D. Germline CDR1 is SQVTM and CDR2 is ANQGSEA. The CDR3 has 12 amino acids. Trimming removed 6 bases at V and 0 bases at J, with 8 bases between. The CDR3 nucleotides are TGCAGCGTCCTCCCTCTGAACACTGAAGCTTTCTTT. This sequence encodes CSVLPLNTEAFF. The full variable domain, its missing parts supplied by reference TRBV29-1 and TRBJ1-1, is SAVISQKPSRDICQRGTSLTIQCQVDSQVTMMFWYRQQPGQSLTLIATANQGSEATYESGFVIDKFPISRPNLTFSTLTVSNMSPEDSSIYLCSVLPLNTEAFFGQGTRLTVV.